What follows describes a single T cell receptor (beta chain). The junction and the germline gene differ at one end; a read error may be behind it. Germline CDR1 SGHRS, CDR2 YFSETQ. This CDR3 comprises 15 residues. This entry is derived from a study of blood T cell repertoires in COVID-19. About the research overall: Collection of acute and convalescent COVID-19 samples took place in the United States, Italy and Spain. The cDNA or gDNA used as material had been derived from T cells, B-cell-depleted T cells, or PBMCs.

In the original processing: The assay estimated nucleated cells by amplifying reference gene primers. Generated by immunoSEQ multiplex PCR, the TCRdb table keeps only in-frame clones and is missing some. That table is the source of V, J and clone size, and D and trimming were worked out from the DNA. The sample holds over 95,000 clones, less than 85% seen once. The TCR was taken from a woman older than 75 with active or convalescent COVID-19. Sequencing was performed on peripheral blood. The chain recombines TRBV5-1 with TRBJ2-1; 8 bases map to TRBD1. CDR3 sequence (DNA): TGTGCCAGCAGCTTGGGGCAGGGGGCTTATAATGAGCAGTTCTTC. Translating it yields CASSLGQGAYNEQFF. Looking up the rest from reference TRBV5-1 and TRBJ2-1 gives the full variable domain: KAGVTQTPRYLIKTRGQQVTLSCSPISGHRSVSWYQQTPGQGLQFLFEYFSETQRNKGNFPGRFSGRQFSNSRSEMNVSTLELGDSALYLCASSLGQGAYNEQFFGPGTRLTVL.